This T cell receptor (beta chain) originates from a study of OX40 agonist ivuxolimab in advanced cancers. In the study overall: Ivuxolimab, which targeted the costimulatory receptor OX40 (CD134), was an agonistic, fully human IgG2 monoclonal antibody. The dose-escalation cohort was approximately 83% male with a mean age of roughly 60 years, ranging from roughly 20 to 80. Of the roughly 52 dose-escalation patients, hepatocellular carcinoma was present in about 20, melanoma in around 15, renal cell carcinoma in 9 and head and neck cancer in 9. Intravenous ivuxolimab was administered to patients every 2 weeks at six dose levels: 0.01, 0.1, 0.3, 1.5, 3 and 10 mg/kg. The paper reports the monotherapy dose-escalation portion (N of about 54 patients) of the phase I ivuxolimab trial. The point of sequencing TCRbeta in the periphery was to test whether ivuxolimab changed TCR sequence diversity and drove clonal T-cell expansion. Patients were allowed to have had prior anti-PD-1, anti-PD-L1 or anti-CTLA-4 therapy, and about 40% of the dose-escalation patients had been treated with checkpoint inhibitors. Partial responses were achieved by three dose-escalation patients, of whom one had hepatocellular carcinoma and two had cutaneous melanoma.

With respect to this clone: This clone's antigen is unknown. It has no much larger one-base neighbor in the sample; base qualities were not kept.

Patients with a history of autoimmune disease or receiving systemic immunosuppression were excluded from the trial. Peripheral blood for TCR sequencing was collected from all dose cohorts at baseline, on cycle 4 day 1, and on cycle 7 day 1. Samples were obtained from an open-label, multicenter, first-in-human phase I dose-escalation trial of ivuxolimab. Adults with locally advanced or metastatic melanoma, renal cell, hepatocellular, or head and neck squamous cell carcinoma were enrolled in the trial. Before TCR sequencing, CD4+ T cells and CD8+ T cells from peripheral blood were sorted into separate populations. Genomic DNA was extracted from sorted cells for sequencing of the TCRbeta CDR3 region. The immunoSEQ Assay was used to sequence the TCRbeta CDR3 regions. The source is immuneACCESS, and TCRdb retained only in-frame sequences with V and J called. Part of the clones is not carried over; for the studies checked, unresolved V genes explain less than half of this, and the remainder is unexplained. This sample is represented by under 100,000 clones; nearly 90% of them were singletons. Together, the top ten hold more than 0.15% of the sample.

What the research found in general, with its limitations: In the 0.1-3.0 mg/kg groups, partial responders had among the lowest normalized peripheral clonal expansion, particularly in CD8+ T cells. Which antigens the clonally expanded peripheral T cells were specific for was not determined. At doses of 0.1 to 3.0 mg/kg, clonal expansion of both CD4+ and CD8+ blood T cells was observed from baseline to week 6. On average, CD8+ T cells showed more expanded clones than CD4+ T cells after ivuxolimab. Low levels of normalized T-cell clonal expansion were also seen in some patients who did not respond.

Sequences were derived from CD4+ or CD8+ T cells sorted from blood, sampled in a trial of the OX40 agonist ivuxolimab. The receptor was isolated from an adult with an advanced solid tumor such as melanoma, head and neck, liver or kidney cancer.

The CDR3 region reads CASSLASFYGYTF. The nucleotide sequence reads as follows: TGTGCCAGCAGTTTGGCATCATTCTATGGCTACACCTTC. The sequence joins TRBV28 to TRBJ1-2, with no D gene named confidently. The CDR3 holds 13 amino acids from the cysteine to the phenylalanine. The CDR3 DNA has 39 bases and is translated from base 1. Via the germline V gene, CDR1 is MDHEN and CDR2 SYDVKM. V sheds 3 bases and J sheds 4 bases, leaving 9 bases between their ends.